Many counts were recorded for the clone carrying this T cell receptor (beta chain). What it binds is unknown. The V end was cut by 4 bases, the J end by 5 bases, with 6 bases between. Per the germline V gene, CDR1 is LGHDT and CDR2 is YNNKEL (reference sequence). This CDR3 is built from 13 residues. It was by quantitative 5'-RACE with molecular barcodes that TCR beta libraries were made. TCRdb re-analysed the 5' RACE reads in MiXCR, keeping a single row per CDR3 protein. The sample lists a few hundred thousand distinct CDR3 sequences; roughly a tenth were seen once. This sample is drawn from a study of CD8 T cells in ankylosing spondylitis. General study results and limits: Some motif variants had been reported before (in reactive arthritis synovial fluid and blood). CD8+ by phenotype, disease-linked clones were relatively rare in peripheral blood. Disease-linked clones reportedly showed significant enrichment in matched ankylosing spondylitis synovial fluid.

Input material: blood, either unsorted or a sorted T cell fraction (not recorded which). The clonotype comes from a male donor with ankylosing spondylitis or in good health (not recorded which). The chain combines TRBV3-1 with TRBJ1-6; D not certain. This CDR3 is CASSPSHNSPLHF. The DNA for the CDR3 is TGTGCCAGCAGCCCCAGCCATAATTCACCCCTCCACTTT.